The 10 T cell receptor beta chains in this list originate from one sample, sequenced in a study of shared clonotypes between healthy human individuals. Repertoires were generated with immunoSEQ multiplex PCR, while TCRdb's copy carries only in-frame clones and drops some. The table shows 2 million to 3 million clones, with 90% to 95% occurring only once. The sequencing input was naive CD4+ T cells from PBMCs. Specified subset: CD45RA+ positively selected. These receptors were taken from a man aged 18-30 years in good health. Some clones in this sample may be carry-over from other donors' samples.

The rearrangement links TRBV9 to TRBJ2-1; TRBD2 aligns across 14 bases. This CDR3 comprises 17 residues. The J segment lost 9 bases and the V segment lost 4 bases, leaving 12 bases of the junction unmatched. Per germline, CDR1 SGDLS and CDR2 YYNGEE. The CDR3 loop reads CASSIGPGLAGEAEQFF. In DNA, the CDR3 is TGTGCCAGCAGCATAGGACCGGGACTAGCGGGAGAAGCTGAGCAGTTCTTC. Looking up the rest from reference TRBV9 and TRBJ2-1 gives the full variable domain: DSGVTQTPKHLITATGQRVTLRCSPRSGDLSVYWYQQSLDQGLQFLIQYYNGEERAKGNILERFSAQQFPDLHSELNLSSLELGDSALYFCASSIGPGLAGEAEQFFGPGTRLTVL.

CDR3 in amino acids: CASRWTSGTDEQFF. CDR3 nucleotides: TGTGCCAGCAGGTGGACTAGCGGGACCGATGAGCAGTTCTTC. The J gene is TRBJ2-1, the V gene TRBV7-3; 12 nucleotides agree with TRBD2. With V trimmed by 6 bases and J by 8 bases, 5 bases remained unmatched. The CDR3 consists of 14 residues. The germline V gene has CDR1 SGHTA and CDR2 FQGTGA.

CDR3 nucleotides: TGTGCCAGCAGTTCCCCGGCTAGCGGACACAATGAGCAGTTCTTC. Residues: CASSSPASGHNEQFF. This chain uses TRBV28 with TRBJ2-1; 7 bases fit TRBD2. The CDR3 consists of 15 residues. Germline trimming cut 4 bases from V and 5 bases from J; bases unmatched to any gene: 8. Germline loops: CDR1 MDHEN, CDR2 SYDVKM.

This rearrangement joins TRBV5-1 to TRBJ1-2; 8 nucleotides align to TRBD1. J was trimmed by 6 bases and V by 3 bases; bases with no gene match: 4. The CDR3 has 13 amino acids. CDR1 and CDR2 (germline): SGHRS, YFSETQ. In DNA, the CDR3 is TGCGCCAGCAGCTGGTTACAGGGGGATGGCTACACCTTC. The encoded protein is CASSWLQGDGYTF.

This chain connects TRBV27 to TRBJ2-5; weak D call: TRBD2 (5 bases). The V gene's germline CDR1 is MNHEY and CDR2 SMNVEV (reference sequence). Deletions cut 6 bases from V and 0 bases from J, with 11 bases between. This CDR3 has 14 residues. The CDR3 is CASSRTRYQETQYF. CDR3 DNA: TGTGCCAGCAGCCGTACTAGGTACCAAGAGACCCAGTACTTC.

This chain joins TRBV11-3 and TRBJ2-2; no clear D. Trimming removed 4 bases from V and 6 bases from J, with 9 bases in between. The germline CDR1 and CDR2 sequences are SGHNT and YENEEA. The CDR3 totals 13 residues. In DNA, the CDR3 is TGTGCCAGCAGCTCGTCTAGGGCCGGGGAGCTGTTTTTT. Amino acids: CASSSSRAGELFF.

As to this clone: Other DNA sequences in this sample translate to the same CDR3. The chain has TRBV2 and TRBJ1-1; no clear D. CDR3 length equals 12 residues. V shed 4 bases and J shed 1 base, with 4 bases lying between them. The germline V gene encodes CDR1 SNHLY and CDR2 FYNNEI. The CDR3 region has the DNA TGTGCCAGCAGTGTAGAGAACACTGAAGCTTTCTTT. Translated, it gives CASSVENTEAFF.

V and J are TRBV14 and TRBJ2-2; D is unclear. Germline CDR1 and CDR2: SGHDN and FVKESK. Trimming shortened V by 1 base and J by 2 bases, and 11 bases separated the two germline ends. This CDR3 has 16 residues. CDR3: CASSQGPTPNTGELFF. Here the CDR3 DNA reads TGTGCCAGCAGCCAAGGCCCCACCCCCAACACCGGGGAGCTGTTTTTT.

The chain is built from TRBV5-1 and TRBJ2-3; D is ambiguous. Germline V CDR1 and CDR2: SGHRS, YFSETQ. This CDR3 spans 16 amino acids. Trimming pared 0 bases from V and 0 bases from J, leaving 11 bases between. CDR3 loop: CASSLEARGSTDTQYF. CDR3 DNA: TGCGCCAGCAGCTTGGAAGCCCGAGGTAGCACAGATACGCAGTATTTT.

The chain recombines TRBV19 with TRBJ1-5, with 9 bases fitting TRBD1. J lost 4 bases, V lost 7 bases, and 5 bases had no gene match. This CDR3 contains 14 residues. Germline assignment: CDR1 LNHDA and CDR2 SQIVND (reference sequence). CDR3 amino acids: CASTGTGLNQPQHF. The CDR3 DNA is TGTGCCAGTACTGGGACAGGGTTGAATCAGCCCCAGCATTTT.